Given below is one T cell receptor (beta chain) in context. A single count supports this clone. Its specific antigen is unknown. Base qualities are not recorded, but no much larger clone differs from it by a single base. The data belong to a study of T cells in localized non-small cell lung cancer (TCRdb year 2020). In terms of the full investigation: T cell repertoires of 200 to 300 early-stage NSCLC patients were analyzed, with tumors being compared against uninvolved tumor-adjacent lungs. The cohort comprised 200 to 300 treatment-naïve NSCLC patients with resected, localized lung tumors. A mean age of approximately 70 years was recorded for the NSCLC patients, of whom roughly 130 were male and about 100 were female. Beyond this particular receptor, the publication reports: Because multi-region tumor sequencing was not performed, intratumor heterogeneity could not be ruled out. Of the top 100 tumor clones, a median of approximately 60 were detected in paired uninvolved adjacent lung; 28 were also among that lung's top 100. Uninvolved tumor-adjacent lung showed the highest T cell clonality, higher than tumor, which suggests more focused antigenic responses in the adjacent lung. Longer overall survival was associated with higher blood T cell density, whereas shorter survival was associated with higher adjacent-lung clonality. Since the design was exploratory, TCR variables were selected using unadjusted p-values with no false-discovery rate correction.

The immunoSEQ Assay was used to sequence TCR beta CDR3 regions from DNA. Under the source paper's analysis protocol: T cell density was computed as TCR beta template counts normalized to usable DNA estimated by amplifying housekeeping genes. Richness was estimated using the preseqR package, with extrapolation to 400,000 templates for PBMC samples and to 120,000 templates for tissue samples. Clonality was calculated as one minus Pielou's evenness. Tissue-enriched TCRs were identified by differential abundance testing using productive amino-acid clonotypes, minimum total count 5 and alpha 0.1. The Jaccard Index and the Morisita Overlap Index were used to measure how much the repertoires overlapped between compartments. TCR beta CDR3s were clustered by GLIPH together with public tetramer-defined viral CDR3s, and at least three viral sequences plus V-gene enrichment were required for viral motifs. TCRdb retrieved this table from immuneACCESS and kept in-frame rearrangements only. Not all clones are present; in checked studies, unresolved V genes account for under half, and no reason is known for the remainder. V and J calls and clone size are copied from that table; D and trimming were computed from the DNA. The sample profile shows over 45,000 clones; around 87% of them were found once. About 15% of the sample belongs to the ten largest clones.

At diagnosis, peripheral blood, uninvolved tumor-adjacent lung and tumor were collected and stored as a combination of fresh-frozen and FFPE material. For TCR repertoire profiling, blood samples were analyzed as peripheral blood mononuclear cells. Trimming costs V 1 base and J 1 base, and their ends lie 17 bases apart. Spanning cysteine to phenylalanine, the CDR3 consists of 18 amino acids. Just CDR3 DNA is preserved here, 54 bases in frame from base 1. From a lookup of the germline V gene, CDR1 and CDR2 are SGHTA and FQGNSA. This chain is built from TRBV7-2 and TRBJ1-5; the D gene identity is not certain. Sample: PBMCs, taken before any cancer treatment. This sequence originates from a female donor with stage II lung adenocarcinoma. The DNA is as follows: TGTGCCAGCAGCTTAGGAGCTTCCCTGGGGTGGAGCAATCAGCCCCAGCATTTT. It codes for CASSLGASLGWSNQPQHF.